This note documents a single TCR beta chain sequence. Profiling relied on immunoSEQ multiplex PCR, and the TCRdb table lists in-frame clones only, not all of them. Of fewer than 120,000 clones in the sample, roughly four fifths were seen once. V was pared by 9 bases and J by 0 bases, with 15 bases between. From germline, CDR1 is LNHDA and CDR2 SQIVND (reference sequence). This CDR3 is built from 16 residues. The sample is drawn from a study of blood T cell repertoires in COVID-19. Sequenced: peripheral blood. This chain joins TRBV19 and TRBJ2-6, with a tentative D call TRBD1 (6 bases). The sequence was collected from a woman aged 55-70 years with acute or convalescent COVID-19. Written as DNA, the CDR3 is TGTGCCAGCCGGGACATACTTCTCTCTGGGGCCAACGTCCTGACTTTC. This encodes CASRDILLSGANVLTF.